These 18 T cell receptor beta chains were sequenced from one sample in a study of T cell changes during pregnancy in multiple sclerosis. The repertoire was sequenced with immunoSEQ multiplex PCR; TCRdb's copy has only in-frame clones and lacks some. The sample lists around 100,000 clones; approximately 94% were seen once. This specimen consisted of peripheral blood, obtained before pregnancy. Receptor source: a female donor with multiple sclerosis, enrolled in a pregnancy study.

The chain is built from TRBV19 and TRBJ1-3; no firm D call. V gave up 6 bases and J gave up 2 bases, with 14 bases separating them. The CDR3 covers 15 residues. The V gene's germline CDR1 is LNHDA and CDR2 SQIVND (reference sequence). The CDR3 sequence: CASRLVHLPGNTIYF. CDR3 DNA: TGTGCCAGTAGATTAGTTCACTTGCCTGGAAACACCATATATTTT.

This clone has a single count. The CDR3 DNA reads as TGCGCCAGCAGCCAGAGCGGGACGGTGAACACTGAAGCTTTCTTT. It encodes CASSQSGTVNTEAFF. This chain joins TRBV4-1 and TRBJ1-1; weak D call: TRBD1 (5 bases). Germline V gene data show CDR1 as MGHRA and CDR2 as YSYEKL. This CDR3 is built from 15 residues. V was shortened by 3 bases and J by 0 bases, with 11 bases between the two germline ends.

This clone was detected a few times. This rearrangement joins TRBV6-5 to TRBJ1-3, with D perhaps TRBD1 (5 bases). This CDR3 is built from 15 residues. CDR1 and CDR2 (germline): MNHEY, SVGAGI. Trimming stripped 5 bases from V and 0 bases from J, with 11 bases between. The CDR3 nucleotides read TGTGCCAGCAGTGCAAACAGGACCTCTGGAAACACCATATATTTT. Its protein is CASSANRTSGNTIYF.

The V and J genes are TRBV4-1 and TRBJ2-6, with TRBD2 as a possible D gene (6 bases). Germline V CDR1 and CDR2: MGHRA, YSYEKL. The V gene lost 0 bases and the J gene lost 0 bases, with 9 bases spanning the gap. The CDR3 spans 17 residues. The CDR3 region is CASSQDRDFSGANVLTF. CDR3 bases: TGCGCCAGCAGCCAAGACAGGGACTTCTCTGGGGCCAACGTCCTGACTTTC.

This clone has only one observation. V usage is TRBV14 and J usage is TRBJ2-7, with TRBD2 matching over 14 bases. The CDR3 runs to 17 residues. The V gene end was trimmed by 2 bases and the J gene end by 5 bases; junction bases not matched to a gene: 8. Germline assignment: CDR1 SGHDN and CDR2 FVKESK. CDR3 in amino acids: CASSQPRLAGGPNEQYF. For the CDR3, the DNA is TGTGCCAGCAGCCAACCCCGACTAGCGGGAGGGCCCAACGAGCAGTACTTC.

The CDR3 spells CASSDSGRSREQFF. The CDR3 DNA is TGTGCCAGCAGCGATAGCGGGAGGTCCCGTGAGCAGTTCTTC. The rearrangement links TRBV9 to TRBJ2-1, with 10 bases aligning to TRBD2. With 3 bases clipped from V and 9 bases from J, the junction kept 6 bases outside the gene matches. Germline V lookup: CDR1 SGDLS, CDR2 YYNGEE. This CDR3 region has 14 residues.

The rearrangement joins TRBV29-1 to TRBJ2-7; maybe TRBD2 (6 bases). Germline V lookup: CDR1 SQVTM, CDR2 ANQGSEA. The V gene lost 5 bases and the J gene lost 0 bases, with 8 bases spanning the gap. This CDR3 spans 12 amino acids. For the CDR3, the DNA is TGCAGCGTTAGGAGGGGCTCCTACGAGCAGTACTTC. This codes for CSVRRGSYEQYF.

The J gene is TRBJ1-2, the V gene TRBV7-8, with TRBD1 matching over 9 bases. In germline, CDR1 is SGHVS, CDR2 FQNEAQ. There are 14 residues in the CDR3. With V trimmed by 4 bases and J by 7 bases, 7 bases remained unmatched. The CDR3 DNA is TGTGCCAGCAGCTACACAGGGGGCCGGGGTGGCTACACCTTC. Residues: CASSYTGGRGGYTF. Together with reference TRBV7-8 and TRBJ1-2, the CDR3 gives the full variable domain: GAGVSQSPRYKVAKRGQDVALRCDPISGHVSLFWYQQALGQGPEFLTYFQNEAQLDKSGLPSDRFFAERPEGSVSTLKIQRTQQEDSAVYLCASSYTGGRGGYTFGSGTRLTVV.

The chain has TRBV4-1 and TRBJ2-7; D perhaps matches TRBD1 (6 bases). This CDR3 spans 15 amino acids. The germline V and J ends were trimmed by 4 bases and 1 base, with 14 bases remaining between them. Germline V gene data show CDR1 as MGHRA and CDR2 as YSYEKL. The CDR3 loop reads CASSLAGTPSYEQYF. The DNA for the CDR3 is TGCGCCAGCAGCCTCGCCGGGACACCTTCCTACGAGCAGTACTTC.

The V gene is TRBV9, the J gene TRBJ2-3; perhaps TRBD1 as D (5 bases). This CDR3 is built from 15 residues. The germline V gene has CDR1 SGDLS and CDR2 YYNGEE. V dropped 1 base and J dropped 2 bases, with 11 bases sitting between them. CDR3 loop: CASSVYRWSTDTQYF. DNA of the CDR3: TGTGCCAGCAGCGTATACAGGTGGTCCACAGATACGCAGTATTTT.

This sequence joins TRBV4-3 and TRBJ2-2; 10 bases are a match to TRBD1. The germline CDR1 and CDR2 sequences are LGHNA and YSLEER. Trimming took 1 base from V and 0 from J; bases not matched to a gene: 11. The CDR3 totals 20 residues. The CDR3 DNA reads as TGCGCCAGCAGCCAAGGGGCCGGGACAGGGGCCACCGCGAACACCGGGGAGCTGTTTTTT. Translating it yields CASSQGAGTGATANTGELFF.

Regarding this clone: One end of the junction fails to match germline, which may point to a read error. The V gene is TRBV19, the J gene TRBJ1-1; 9 bases are a match to TRBD1. The CDR3 extends over 12 amino acids. Per the germline V gene, CDR1 is LNHDA and CDR2 is SQIVND (reference sequence). CDR3 sequence: CASRIGTGKAFF. CDR3 sequence (DNA): TGTGCCAGTAGAATAGGGACAGGGAAAGCTTTCTTT.

V is TRBV27 and J is TRBJ2-2; tentatively, D is TRBD1 (6 bases). The germline V gene encodes CDR1 MNHEY and CDR2 SMNVEV (reference sequence). This CDR3 is 14 amino acids long. Deletions cut 4 bases from V and 6 bases from J, with 12 bases between. In DNA form, the CDR3 reads TGTGCCAGCAGTTCCCCTTCAGGGGCCGGGGAGCTGTTTTTT. Translating gives CASSSPSGAGELFF.

V and J are TRBV2 and TRBJ1-5; D possibly corresponds to TRBD1 (6 bases). Per germline, CDR1 SNHLY and CDR2 FYNNEI. The CDR3 covers 14 residues. The V end was cut by 2 bases, the J end by 7 bases, with 12 bases between. The CDR3 region is CASSESGGRQPQHF. CDR3 coding DNA: TGTGCCAGCAGTGAATCGGGGGGCCGACAGCCCCAGCATTTT.

The gene calls are TRBV6-1 and TRBJ2-3; TRBD2 matches 14 bases. The CDR3 runs 19 residues. Losses at the gene ends were 4 bases for V and 2 bases for J; bases not matched to a gene: 11. The germline CDR1 and CDR2 sequences are MNHNS and SASEGT. The CDR3 loop is CASSVPTSGRAPYTDTQYF. In DNA, the CDR3 is TGTGCCAGCAGTGTACCGACTAGCGGGAGGGCCCCTTACACAGATACGCAGTATTTT.

This clone was detected a few times. The chain joins TRBV27 to TRBJ2-1; 9 bases line up with TRBD2. The CDR3 has 13 amino acids. CDR1 MNHEY and CDR2 SMNVEV come from the germline V gene (reference sequence). V lost 5 bases to trimming and J lost 6 bases; unmatched junction nucleotides: 2. CDR3 loop: CASSLSGSNEQFF. For the CDR3, the DNA is TGTGCCAGCAGTCTTAGCGGGAGCAATGAGCAGTTCTTC.

The rearrangement joins TRBV4-3 to TRBJ2-1, with 9 bases identical to TRBD1. V shed 1 base and J 6 bases; nucleotides not matched to a gene: 1. The CDR3 runs to 14 residues. Germline assignment: CDR1 LGHNA and CDR2 YSLEER. CDR3 protein: CASSQVGQGNEQFF. The CDR3 coding sequence is TGCGCCAGCAGCCAAGTGGGACAGGGCAATGAGCAGTTCTTC.

V usage is TRBV27 and J usage is TRBJ1-5, with D tentatively TRBD1 (5 bases). This CDR3 has 15 amino acids. Deletions cut 2 bases from V and 6 bases from J, with 14 bases between. Looked up from germline, CDR1 is MNHEY and CDR2 is SMNVEV (reference sequence). DNA for the CDR3: TGTGCCAGCAGTTTAGCAGGGAGGAGGAGTCAGCCCCAGCATTTT. This gives the protein CASSLAGRRSQPQHF.